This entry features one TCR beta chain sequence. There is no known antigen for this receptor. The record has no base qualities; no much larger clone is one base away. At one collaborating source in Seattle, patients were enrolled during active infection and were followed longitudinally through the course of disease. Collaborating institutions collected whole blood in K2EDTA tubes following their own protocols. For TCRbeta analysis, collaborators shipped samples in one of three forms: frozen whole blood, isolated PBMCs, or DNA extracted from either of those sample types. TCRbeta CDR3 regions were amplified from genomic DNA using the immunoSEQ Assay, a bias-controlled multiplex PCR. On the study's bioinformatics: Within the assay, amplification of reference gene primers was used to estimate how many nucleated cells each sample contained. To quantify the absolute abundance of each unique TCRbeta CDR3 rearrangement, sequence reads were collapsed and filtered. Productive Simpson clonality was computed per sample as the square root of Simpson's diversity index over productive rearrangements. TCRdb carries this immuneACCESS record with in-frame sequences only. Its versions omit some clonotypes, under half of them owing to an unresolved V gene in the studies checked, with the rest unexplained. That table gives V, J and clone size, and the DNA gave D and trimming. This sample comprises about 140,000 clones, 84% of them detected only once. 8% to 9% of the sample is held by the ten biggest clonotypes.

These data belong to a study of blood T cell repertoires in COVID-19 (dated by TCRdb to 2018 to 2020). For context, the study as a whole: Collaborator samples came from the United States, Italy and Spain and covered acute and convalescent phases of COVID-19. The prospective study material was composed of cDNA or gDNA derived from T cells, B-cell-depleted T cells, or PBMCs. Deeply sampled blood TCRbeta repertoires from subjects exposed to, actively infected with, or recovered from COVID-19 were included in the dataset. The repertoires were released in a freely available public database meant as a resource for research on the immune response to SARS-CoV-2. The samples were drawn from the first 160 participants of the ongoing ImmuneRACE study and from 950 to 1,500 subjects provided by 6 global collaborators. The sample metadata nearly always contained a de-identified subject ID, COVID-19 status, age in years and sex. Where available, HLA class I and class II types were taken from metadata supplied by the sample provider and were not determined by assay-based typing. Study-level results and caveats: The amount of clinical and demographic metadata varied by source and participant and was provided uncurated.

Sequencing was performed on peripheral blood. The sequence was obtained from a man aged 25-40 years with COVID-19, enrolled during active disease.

DNA sequence: TGCGCCAGCAGTGAGAGCGGGAGTCTGTTCTTC. Its product reads: CASSESGSLFF. In this chain, TRBV10-2 is recombined with TRBJ2-1; 8 bases in the middle match TRBD2. Germline trimming amounts to 2 bases on V and 15 bases on J, with 3 as the count of junction bases outside the gene matches. The CDR3 runs 11 residues from the cysteine to the phenylalanine. Only the CDR3 DNA stays, 33 bases, in frame from base 1. Sequences WSHSY (CDR1) and SAAADI (CDR2) are obtained from the germline V gene.